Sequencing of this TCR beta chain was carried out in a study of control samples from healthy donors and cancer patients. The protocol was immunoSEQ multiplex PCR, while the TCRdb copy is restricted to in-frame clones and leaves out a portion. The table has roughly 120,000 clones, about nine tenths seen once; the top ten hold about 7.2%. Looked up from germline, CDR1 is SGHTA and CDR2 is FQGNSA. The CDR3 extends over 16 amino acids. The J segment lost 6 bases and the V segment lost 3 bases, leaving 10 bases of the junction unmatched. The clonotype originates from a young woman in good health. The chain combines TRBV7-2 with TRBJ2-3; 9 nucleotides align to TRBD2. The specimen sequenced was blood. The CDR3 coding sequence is TGTGCCAGCAGCTTTTCCCCTAGCGGGATGGGGGATACGCAGTATTTT. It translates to CASSFSPSGMGDTQYF.